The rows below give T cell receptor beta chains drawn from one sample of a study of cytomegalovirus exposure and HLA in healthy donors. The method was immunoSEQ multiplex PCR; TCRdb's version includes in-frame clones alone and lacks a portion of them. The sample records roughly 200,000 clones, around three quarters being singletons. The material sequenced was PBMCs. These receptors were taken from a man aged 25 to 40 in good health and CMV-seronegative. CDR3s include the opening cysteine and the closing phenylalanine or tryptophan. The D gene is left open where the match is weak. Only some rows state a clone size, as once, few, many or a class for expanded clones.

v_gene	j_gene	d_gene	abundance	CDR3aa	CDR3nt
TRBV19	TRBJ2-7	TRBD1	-	CASTRTGSSYEQYF	TGTGCCAGTACTAGGACAGGGAGCTCCTACGAGCAGTACTTC
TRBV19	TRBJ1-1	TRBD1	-	CASSIGQGVGYTEAFF	TGTGCCAGTAGTATTGGACAGGGGGTCGGATACACTGAAGCTTTCTTT
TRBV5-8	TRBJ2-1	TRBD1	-	CASSSGQASYNEQFF	TGTGCCAGCAGCTCGGGACAGGCCTCCTACAATGAGCAGTTCTTC
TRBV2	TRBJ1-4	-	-	CASSEANGGGLFF	TGTGCCAGCAGTGAAGCGAATGGAGGAGGACTGTTTTTT
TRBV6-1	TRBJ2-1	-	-	CASSSDLVTYNEQFF	TGTGCCAGCAGTTCCGATCTCGTTACTTACAATGAGCAGTTCTTC
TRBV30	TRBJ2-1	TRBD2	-	CAWSVAGGGDEQFF	TGTGCCTGGAGTGTAGCGGGAGGTGGAGATGAGCAGTTCTTC
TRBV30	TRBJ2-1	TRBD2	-	CAWSVGSPSGSGGEQFF	TGTGCCTGGAGTGTAGGAAGTCCTAGCGGGTCCGGGGGCGAGCAGTTCTTC
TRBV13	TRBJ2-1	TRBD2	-	CASSLELLAGGPGEQFF	TGTGCCAGCAGCTTGGAACTACTAGCGGGAGGGCCGGGTGAGCAGTTCTTC
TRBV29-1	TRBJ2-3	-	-	CSVRDTRLTDTQYF	TGCAGCGTGAGGGACACGAGATTAACGGATACGCAGTATTTT
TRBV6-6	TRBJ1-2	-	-	CASSRGESSGIYGYTF	TGTGCCAGCAGTCGCGGCGAGTCCAGTGGAATATATGGCTACACCTTC
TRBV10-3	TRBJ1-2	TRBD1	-	CAITPGQGLNYGYTF	TGTGCCATCACCCCGGGACAGGGTCTAAACTATGGCTACACCTTC
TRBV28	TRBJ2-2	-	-	CASSLDDRPTGELFF	TGTGCCAGCAGTTTAGATGACAGACCGACCGGGGAGCTGTTTTTT
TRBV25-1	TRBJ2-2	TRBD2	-	CASSGKPPGGKYTGELFF	TGTGCCAGCAGTGGAAAACCCCCGGGGGGTAAATACACCGGGGAGCTGTTTTTT
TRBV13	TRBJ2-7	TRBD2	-	CASSPRTSGTYEQYF	TGTGCCAGCAGCCCCCGGACTAGCGGGACCTACGAGCAGTACTTC
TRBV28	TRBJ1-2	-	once	CASSLKGDYGYTF	TGTGCCAGCAGTTTAAAGGGGGACTATGGCTACACCTTC
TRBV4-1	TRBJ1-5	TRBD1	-	CASSQLTGKGYSNQPQHF	TGCGCCAGCAGCCAACTGACAGGGAAGGGGTATAGCAATCAGCCCCAGCATTTT
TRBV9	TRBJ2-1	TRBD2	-	CASSARLADYNEQFF	TGTGCCAGCAGCGCCAGACTAGCGGATTACAATGAGCAGTTCTTC
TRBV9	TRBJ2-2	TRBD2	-	CASSRIPGGNTGELFF	TGTGCCAGCAGCCGTATACCGGGGGGGAACACCGGGGAGCTGTTTTTT
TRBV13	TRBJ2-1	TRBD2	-	CASSLKLAEEQFF	TGTGCCAGCAGCTTAAAACTAGCGGAGGAGCAGTTCTTC
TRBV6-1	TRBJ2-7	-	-	CASKSPGQPGEQYF	TGTGCCAGCAAGTCCCCCGGACAGCCTGGCGAGCAGTACTTC
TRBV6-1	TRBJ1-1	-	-	CASSPSGFAEAFF	TGTGCCAGCAGTCCCTCGGGGTTCGCTGAAGCTTTCTTT
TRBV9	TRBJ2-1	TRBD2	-	CASSGTGTSKYEQFF	TGTGCCAGCAGCGGAACCGGGACTAGTAAGTATGAGCAGTTCTTC
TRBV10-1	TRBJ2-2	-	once	CATRGGASGELFF	TGCGCCACGAGGGGGGGGGCCTCCGGGGAGCTGTTTTTT
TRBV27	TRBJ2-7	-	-	CASSLTSSYEQYF	TGTGCCAGCAGTCTTACTAGCTCCTACGAGCAGTACTTC
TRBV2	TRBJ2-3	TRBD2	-	CASSPTSGGTDTQYF	TGTGCCAGCAGTCCTACTAGCGGGGGCACAGATACGCAGTATTTT
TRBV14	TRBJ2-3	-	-	CASSQPRGGWGTDTQYF	TGTGCCAGCAGCCAACCCCGAGGGGGATGGGGCACAGATACGCAGTATTTT
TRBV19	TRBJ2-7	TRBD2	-	CASRTSGLAYEQYF	TGTGCCAGCAGGACTAGCGGGCTTGCCTACGAGCAGTACTTC
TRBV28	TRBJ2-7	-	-	CASINEGRLPYEQYF	TGTGCCAGCATCAACGAAGGCAGGTTACCCTACGAGCAGTACTTC
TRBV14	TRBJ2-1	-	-	CASSPLPGVYNEQFF	TGTGCCAGCAGCCCACTCCCAGGGGTATACAATGAGCAGTTCTTC
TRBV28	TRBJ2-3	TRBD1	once	CASSIPDRVTDTQYF	TGTGCCAGCAGTATCCCAGACAGGGTTACAGATACGCAGTATTTT
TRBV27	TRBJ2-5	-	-	CASSPLGAAPWETQYF	TGTGCCAGCAGTCCGCTAGGGGCAGCCCCCTGGGAGACCCAGTACTTC
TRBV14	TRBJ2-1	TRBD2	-	CASSTQRGSSYNEQFF	TGTGCCAGCAGCACTCAGCGGGGTAGCTCCTACAATGAGCAGTTCTTC
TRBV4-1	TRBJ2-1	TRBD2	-	CASSRTSGIGEQFF	TGCGCCAGCAGCCGGACTAGCGGGATCGGTGAGCAGTTCTTC
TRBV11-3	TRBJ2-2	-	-	CASSPDSSNTGELFF	TGTGCCAGCAGTCCGGACAGCTCGAACACCGGGGAGCTGTTTTTT
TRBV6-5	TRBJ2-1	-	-	CASSTGMRQFF	TGTGCCAGCTCGACGGGGATGAGGCAGTTCTTC
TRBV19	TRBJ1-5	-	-	CASSIVLAGNQPQHF	TGTGCCAGTAGTATAGTATTGGCAGGCAATCAGCCCCAGCATTTT
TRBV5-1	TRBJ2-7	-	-	CASSSTGTSYEQYF	TGCGCCAGCAGCTCGACAGGTACTTCCTACGAGCAGTACTTC
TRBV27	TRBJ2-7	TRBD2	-	CASSSQGGLSGISYEQYF	TGTGCCAGCAGCTCGCAAGGGGGACTTAGCGGGATCTCCTACGAGCAGTACTTC
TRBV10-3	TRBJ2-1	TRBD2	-	CAIRSRVVPKREGPNEQFF	TGTGCCATCCGGAGTAGGGTTGTCCCGAAGCGGGAGGGCCCCAATGAGCAGTTCTTC
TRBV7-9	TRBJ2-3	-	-	CASSPYTDTQYF	TGTGCCAGCAGCCCCTACACAGATACGCAGTATTTT
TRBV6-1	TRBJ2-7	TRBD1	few	CASSETGYEQYF	TGTGCCAGCAGTGAGACAGGGTACGAGCAGTACTTC
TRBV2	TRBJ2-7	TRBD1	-	CASSPYPGQGYEQYF	TGTGCCAGCAGCCCTTACCCGGGACAGGGCTACGAGCAGTACTTC
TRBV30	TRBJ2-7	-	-	CAWTGGFYEQYF	TGTGCCTGGACCGGTGGTTTCTACGAGCAGTACTTC
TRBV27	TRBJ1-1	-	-	CASSLSVNTEAFF	TGTGCCAGCAGTTTATCCGTGAACACTGAAGCTTTCTTT
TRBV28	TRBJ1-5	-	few	CASSAGISGQPQHF	TGTGCCAGCAGTGCAGGGATCTCAGGTCAGCCCCAGCATTTT
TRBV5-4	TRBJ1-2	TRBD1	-	CASSTQGAHGYTF	TGTGCCAGCAGCACCCAGGGGGCCCATGGCTACACCTTC
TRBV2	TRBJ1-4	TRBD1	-	CAIKQGVDEKLFF	TGTGCCATAAAACAGGGGGTGGACGAAAAACTGTTTTTT
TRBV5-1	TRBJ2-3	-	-	CASSLRPRGIGSSDTQYF	TGCGCCAGCAGCTTGCGGCCTAGGGGGATAGGATCCTCAGATACGCAGTATTTT
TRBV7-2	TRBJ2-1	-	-	CASSLAGRGSSYNEQFF	TGTGCCAGCAGCTTAGCTGGGCGGGGTAGCTCCTACAATGAGCAGTTCTTC
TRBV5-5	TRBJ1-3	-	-	CASSLVVSSGNTIYF	TGTGCCAGCAGCTTGGTTGTCAGCTCTGGAAACACCATATATTTT
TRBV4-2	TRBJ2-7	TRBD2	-	CASSQGPMGLAFYEQYF	TGTGCCAGCAGCCAAGGCCCGATGGGACTAGCTTTCTACGAGCAGTACTTC
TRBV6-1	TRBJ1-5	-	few	CASSAERGNNQPQHF	TGTGCCAGCAGTGCCGAAAGGGGAAACAATCAGCCCCAGCATTTT
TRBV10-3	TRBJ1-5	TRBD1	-	CAISESGTGSNQPQHF	TGTGCCATCAGTGAGTCGGGGACAGGGAGCAATCAGCCCCAGCATTTT
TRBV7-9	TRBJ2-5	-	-	CASSLGVRVQETQYF	TGTGCCAGCAGCTTAGGGGTCAGGGTCCAAGAGACCCAGTACTTC
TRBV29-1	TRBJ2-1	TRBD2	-	CSFSRAGESYNEQFF	TGCAGCTTTTCTCGAGCGGGAGAATCCTACAATGAGCAGTTCTTC